One and the same sample provided the 25 T cell receptor beta chains below, sequenced in a study of CD8+ T cells in alopecia areata. cDNA reverse transcribed from extracted RNA served as the sequencing template. Sequenced by immunoSEQ multiplex PCR; TCRdb stores in-frame clones only, minus some. The sample shows 150,000 to 200,000 clones, around three fifths of them seen only once. The treatment here: oral pan-JAK inhibitor, 5-10 mg twice daily. The sample was CD4+ T cells sorted from blood, taken at week 24, from a patient treated with tofacitinib. All receptors derive from a human donor with alopecia areata.

The V gene is TRBV7-2, the J gene TRBJ2-6, with D possibly TRBD1 on 6 matching bases. Germline values: CDR1 SGHTA, CDR2 FQGNSA. The CDR3 has 17 residues. Trimming removed 5 bases from V and 5 bases from J, with 19 bases in between. The CDR3: CASSTGTQGIRANVLTF. Written as DNA, the CDR3 is TGTGCCAGCAGCACGGGGACACAGGGTATAAGGGCCAACGTCCTGACTTTC.

This clone was counted once. The rearrangement joins TRBV2 to TRBJ1-2, with TRBD1 matching over 8 bases. This CDR3 is 12 amino acids long. V lost 6 bases, J lost 7 bases, and 4 bases stayed unmatched. Germline loops: CDR1 SNHLY, CDR2 FYNNEI. CDR3 nucleotides: TGTGCCAGCAGAGGGACAGGCGGTGGCTACACCTTC. Amino acids: CASRGTGGGYTF.

The gene calls are TRBV11-1 and TRBJ1-1; TRBD1 is a possible D gene (5 bases). The CDR3 totals 17 residues. The germline V gene encodes CDR1 SGHAT and CDR2 FQDESV (reference sequence). V was shortened by 5 bases and J by 0 bases, with 19 bases between the two germline ends. The CDR3 DNA sequence: TGTGCCAGCAGCCTTAGGACACAGTCCCAGTTGAACACTGAAGCTTTCTTT. It codes for CASSLRTQSQLNTEAFF.

This chain connects TRBV29-1 to TRBJ1-2; D is ambiguous. This CDR3 region has 11 residues. The germline V gene has CDR1 SQVTM and CDR2 ANQGSEA. DNA of the CDR3: TGCTCGGTGGAAACTTACTATGGCTACACCTTC. Protein sequence: CSVETYYGYTF.

This clone was seen more than once but under ten times. The genes are TRBV19 and TRBJ1-1, with D unresolved. In germline, CDR1 is LNHDA, CDR2 SQIVND (reference sequence). This CDR3 has 17 amino acids. Trimming took 11 bases from V and 5 from J, leaving 30 bases between them. The CDR3 region has the DNA TGTGCCGGTGGAAAGGACGGGGATTTGGGCGGGGATACTGAAGCTTTCTTT. This translates into CAGGKDGDLGGDTEAFF.

The V and J genes are TRBV29-1 and TRBJ2-7; the match to TRBD1 covers 7 bases. Germline CDR1 SQVTM, CDR2 ANQGSEA. The CDR3 loop spans 13 amino acids. CDR3 amino acids: CSVKGQISYEQYF. CDR3 DNA sequence: TGCAGTGTTAAGGGACAGATTTCCTACGAGCAGTACTTC.

The chain is built from TRBV10-3 and TRBJ1-5, with D possibly being TRBD1 (5 bases). Trimming removed 0 bases at V and 2 bases at J, with 14 bases between. This CDR3 is 17 amino acids long. Germline V gives CDR1 ENHRY, CDR2 SYGVKD. The CDR3, as DNA: TGTGCCATCAGTGAGTCGGGGCGGTTCGGAGGCAATCAGCCCCAGCATTTT. Translating gives CAISESGRFGGNQPQHF.

The chain links TRBV29-1 to TRBJ1-1, with D perhaps matching TRBD1 (6 bases). The CDR3 runs 14 residues. Deletions cut 7 bases from V and 0 bases from J, with 15 bases between. Germline loops: CDR1 SQVTM, CDR2 ANQGSEA. CDR3 loop: CSGTGQILNTEAFF. In DNA, the CDR3 is TGCAGCGGTACTGGACAGATTTTGAACACTGAAGCTTTCTTT.

V usage is TRBV19 and J usage is TRBJ2-6; no firm D call. Between the trimmed V and J ends, which lost 6 bases and 0 bases, there was a span of 9 bases. The germline V gene encodes CDR1 LNHDA and CDR2 SQIVND (reference sequence). The CDR3 loop spans 15 amino acids. The CDR3 protein is CASRSYNSGANVLTF. DNA of the CDR3: TGTGCCAGTAGGAGCTACAACTCTGGGGCCAACGTCCTGACTTTC.

For the CDR3, the DNA is TGTGCCACCAGCCCCCGGACAGTAAGGAATGAAAAACTGTTTTTT. This gives the protein CATSPRTVRNEKLFF. The chain is built from TRBV15 and TRBJ1-4, with a tentative D call TRBD1 (6 bases). The CDR3 runs 15 residues. The germline V gene has CDR1 LNHNV and CDR2 YYDKDF (reference sequence). Trimming pared 5 bases from V and 5 bases from J, leaving 15 bases between.

This clone was observed a handful of times. The rearrangement links TRBV4-3 to TRBJ2-1; 7 bases are a match to TRBD1. V dropped 0 bases and J dropped 7; count of bases not matched to a gene: 6. Germline V CDR1 and CDR2: LGHNA, YSLEER. This CDR3 region has 15 residues. The CDR3 region is CASSQEGRGWNEQFF. The CDR3 DNA sequence: TGCGCCAGCAGCCAAGAAGGCAGGGGGTGGAATGAGCAGTTCTTC.

The chain joins TRBV6-5 to TRBJ2-2, with 9 bases identical to TRBD1. CDR3 length equals 14 residues. J gave up 7 bases and V 7 bases, and 7 bases lay outside the gene matches. Germline CDR1 reads MNHEY; CDR2 reads SVGAGI. The CDR3 sequence: CASIAQGAGGELFF. CDR3 coding DNA: TGTGCCAGCATAGCACAGGGGGCGGGCGGGGAGCTGTTTTTT.

The chain couples TRBV7-2 to TRBJ2-3; 7 bases map to TRBD2. The CDR3 runs to 16 residues. V shed 1 base and J 1 base; nucleotides not matched to a gene: 5. Germline values: CDR1 SGHTA, CDR2 FQGNSA. CDR3 DNA sequence: TGTGCCAGCAGCTTAGTCGGTCTAGCGGGCACAGATACGCAGTATTTT. Encoded protein: CASSLVGLAGTDTQYF. Full variable domain (remainder filled in from reference TRBV7-2 and TRBJ2-3): GAGVSQSPSNKVTEKGKDVELRCDPISGHTALYWYRQSLGQGLEFLIYFQGNSAPDKSGLPSDRFSAERTGGSVSTLTIQRTQQEDSAVYLCASSLVGLAGTDTQYFGPGTRLTVL.

The chain carries TRBV30 and TRBJ2-1, with a tentative D call TRBD1 (5 bases). CDR1 is GTSNPN and CDR2 is SVGIG in the germline V gene (reference sequence). Deletions cut 1 base from V and 1 base from J, with 14 bases between. The CDR3 length is 16 residues. The DNA for the CDR3 is TGTGCCTGGAGTGGCCCAAGACAGAAATCCTACAATGAGCAGTTCTTC. Protein sequence: CAWSGPRQKSYNEQFF. The full variable domain, rest sourced from reference TRBV30 and TRBJ2-1, is SQTIHQWPATLVQPVGSPLSLECTVEGTSNPNLYWYRQAAGRGLQLLFYSVGIGQISSEVPQNLSASRPQDRQFILSSKKLLLSDSGFYLCAWSGPRQKSYNEQFFGPGTRLTVL.

This clone was seen only once. Additional DNA sequences in this sample encode the identical CDR3. V and J are TRBV29-1 and TRBJ1-2; D is unresolved. V was shortened by 4 bases and J by 3 bases, with 9 bases between the two germline ends. Germline CDR1 SQVTM, CDR2 ANQGSEA. The CDR3 has 12 amino acids. The CDR3 sequence: CSVGRRDYGYTF. In DNA form, the CDR3 reads TGCAGCGTTGGTCGGCGGGACTATGGCTACACCTTC.

V usage is TRBV25-1 and J usage is TRBJ1-1, with D tentatively TRBD1 (6 bases). The CDR3 runs 16 residues. The ends were cut back, 2 bases at V and 5 bases at J, with 18 bases in the middle. Germline CDR1 MGHDK, CDR2 SYGVNS. The CDR3 here is CASSEDKTGLNTEAFF. CDR3 nucleotide sequence: TGTGCCAGCAGTGAAGACAAAACAGGGTTAAATACTGAAGCTTTCTTT.

About this clone: Other nucleotide sequences in the sample specify the same CDR3. The chain carries TRBV29-1 and TRBJ1-1; 7 bases agree with TRBD1. The CDR3 is made up of 12 amino acids. The V gene end was trimmed by 4 bases and the J gene end by 5 bases; junction bases not matched to a gene: 4. Germline CDR1 reads SQVTM; CDR2 reads ANQGSEA. Written as DNA, the CDR3 is TGCAGCGTTGGGACAGGTGGGACTGAAGCTTTCTTT. Protein sequence: CSVGTGGTEAFF.

This clone was detected only a few times. This chain uses TRBV29-1 with TRBJ2-1; 9 positions agree with TRBD1. Germline V lookup: CDR1 SQVTM, CDR2 ANQGSEA. Trimming removed 8 bases from V and 9 bases from J; junction bases left unmatched: 5. The CDR3 covers 11 residues. Here the CDR3 reads CSIQGAGEQFF. DNA for the CDR3: TGCAGCATACAGGGGGCGGGTGAGCAGTTCTTC.

This chain joins TRBV9 and TRBJ2-1, with D hard to call. Trimming stripped 4 bases from V and 9 bases from J, with 11 bases between. Germline-derived CDR1 and CDR2 are SGDLS and YYNGEE. CDR3 length equals 12 residues. The chain's CDR3 is CASSFPDLEQFF. CDR3 bases: TGTGCCAGCAGCTTCCCGGACCTTGAGCAGTTCTTC.

This clone was seen a handful of times. V is TRBV6-5 and J is TRBJ1-6, with no clear D. Trimming stripped 6 bases from V and 9 bases from J, with 15 bases between. The germline gives CDR1 MNHEY, CDR2 SVGAGI. CDR3 length: 14 amino acids. Written as DNA, the CDR3 is TGTGCCAGCAGAAGTGCCTCCTGGGGTTCACCCCTCCACTTT. This sequence encodes CASRSASWGSPLHF.

This chain connects TRBV7-9 to TRBJ1-5; possibly TRBD1 for D (6 bases). The V end was cut by 8 bases, the J end by 2 bases, with 25 bases between. Germline V lookup: CDR1 SEHNR, CDR2 FQNEAQ (reference sequence). The CDR3 is 18 residues long. CDR3 DNA sequence: TGTGCCAGCGCCTTTTCGTTGGGGGGCAGTGAAGGCAATCAGCCCCAGCATTTT. Protein product: CASAFSLGGSEGNQPQHF. Using reference TRBV7-9 and TRBJ1-5 for the parts outside the CDR3, the full variable domain is DTGVSQNPRHKITKRGQNVTFRCDPISEHNRLYWYRQTLGQGPEFLTYFQNEAQLEKSRLLSDRFSAERPKGSFSTLEIQRTEQGDSAMYLCASAFSLGGSEGNQPQHFGDGTRLSIL.

The chain couples TRBV30 to TRBJ1-2, with D unresolved. The CDR3 sequence is 12 residues long. Per the germline V gene, CDR1 is GTSNPN and CDR2 is SVGIG (reference sequence). V was trimmed by 1 base and J by 2 bases, leaving 5 bases between them. This CDR3 is CAWSAGNYGYTF. The CDR3 DNA reads TGTGCCTGGAGTGCGGGGAACTATGGCTACACCTTC.

Regarding this clone: A much larger clonotype is one base distant, so this may be a read error. J is TRBJ2-3 and V is TRBV11-3; D is undetermined. Trimming stripped 1 base from V and 1 base from J, with 0 bases between. The length of the CDR3 is 12 residues. Germline values: CDR1 SGHNT, CDR2 YENEEA. The CDR3 protein is CASSLGTDTQYF. The DNA of the CDR3 is TGTGCCAGCAGCTTAGGCACAGATACGCAGTATTTT.

This clone was recorded a few times. The chain has TRBV4-3 and TRBJ1-6, with D possibly matching TRBD1 (6 bases). V gave up 5 bases and J gave up 6 bases, with 11 bases separating them. The CDR3 has 14 amino acids. Germline loops: CDR1 LGHNA, CDR2 YSLEER. In DNA form, the CDR3 reads TGCGCCAGCAGCTCTGGACAGTTTAATTCACCCCTCCACTTT. Residues: CASSSGQFNSPLHF.

This clone was seen a handful of times. This chain uses TRBV19 with TRBJ2-3, with D possibly TRBD1 on 5 matching bases. The CDR3 contains 16 residues. Germline V gene data show CDR1 as LNHDA and CDR2 as SQIVND (reference sequence). V was trimmed by 1 base and J by 4 bases, leaving 15 bases between them. CDR3 protein: CASSIGQGWYADTQYF. CDR3 nucleotide sequence: TGTGCCAGTAGTATAGGGCAGGGATGGTATGCAGATACGCAGTATTTT.